This record looks at one TCR beta chain sequence and its context. Its antigen is not known. Antigen-specific CD4+ T cells were expanded with viral peptide pools in the ViraFEST assay before sequencing. Isolating CD4+ T cells followed approximately 10 days of culture. Subjects were given two BNT162b2 or mRNA-1273 vaccine doses. Vaccine recipients had no previous SARS-CoV-2 infection; their nucleocapsid antibodies were negative. The sample originates from a study of vaccination effects on CD4 cells after COVID-19. The CDR3 has 14 amino acids. Germline V CDR1 and CDR2: MNHEY, SVGEGT. V was pared by 0 bases and J by 5 bases, with 8 bases between. Generated by immunoSEQ multiplex PCR, the TCRdb table keeps only in-frame clones and is missing some. The repertoire consists of fewer than 25,000 clones, with about three quarters occurring once and the leading ten covering 10%.

The clonotype was recovered from a human donor who received a COVID-19 vaccine. The J gene is TRBJ1-5, the V gene TRBV6-2 or TRBV6-3, with D maybe TRBD1 (6 bases). The sequencing here drew on CD4+ T cells from PBMCs cultured with HCoV-NL63 spike peptides, taken after COVID-19 vaccination. The CDR3 DNA reads as TGTGCCAGCAGTTACTCTCAGGGGTATCAGCCCCAGCATTTT. Protein: CASSYSQGYQPQHF.